This TCR beta chain is from a study of blood T cell repertoires in COVID-19. This table comes from immunoSEQ multiplex PCR, and its TCRdb copy is limited to in-frame clones, with some not included. This table holds 250,000 to 350,000 clones, 75% to 90% found once. Membership in each cohort depended on participant-reported clinical history. The ends were cut back, 7 bases at V and 4 bases at J, with 13 bases in the middle. This CDR3 region has 13 residues. Per germline, CDR1 LNHDA and CDR2 SQIVND (reference sequence). V is TRBV19 and J is TRBJ1-1; D unclear. The source material was PBMCs or T cells enriched from blood (not recorded which). The origin of this receptor is a woman aged 18-35 years who had recovered from COVID-19. CDR3 nucleotides: TGTGCCAGTAACCCCAACCGGGGCACTGAAGCTTTCTTT. Translated, it gives CASNPNRGTEAFF.